The entry below gives a single TCR beta chain sequence along with its context. J lost 3 bases, V lost 4 bases, and 11 bases had no gene match. The germline V gene has CDR1 SQVTM and CDR2 ANQGSEA. The CDR3 runs 16 residues. The data derive from a study of T cells after yellow fever vaccination. From the 5' RACE reads, TCRdb called clonotypes with MiXCR, one entry per CDR3 protein. The profile shows hundreds of thousands of distinct CDR3 sequences, around 12% of them singletons. The sequence was obtained from a young man who received the YFV17D yellow fever vaccine. Sequences were derived from PBMCs, sampled on the day of the yellow fever booster vaccination. The V and J genes are TRBV29-1 and TRBJ2-1; 8 bases line up with TRBD2. CDR3 DNA: TGCAGCGTTGGTCGGGCGTCTAGCGGGCACTACAATGAGCAGTTCTTC. Translating gives CSVGRASSGHYNEQFF.